The clone carrying this T cell receptor (beta chain) was picked up a small number of times. Germline assignment: CDR1 LNHDA and CDR2 SQIVND (reference sequence). The CDR3 length is 11 residues. Trimming removed 7 bases at V and 10 bases at J, with 13 bases between. The sample comes from a study of OX40 agonist ivuxolimab in advanced cancers. TCRdb keeps only in-frame clones here, not all; method: immunoSEQ multiplex PCR. The top ten hold 6.5% to 7.5% of the sample, which has roughly 80,000 clones, around 88% seen once. The rearrangement joins TRBV19 to TRBJ1-2; D might be TRBD1 (5 bases). The sequence was obtained from an adult with an advanced solid tumor such as melanoma, head and neck, liver or kidney cancer. The starting material was CD4+ or CD8+ T cells sorted from blood, obtained in a trial of the OX40 agonist ivuxolimab. The CDR3 loop is CASNHGGSYTF. In nucleotides, the CDR3 is TGTGCCAGTAACCATGGGGGGTCCTACACCTTC.